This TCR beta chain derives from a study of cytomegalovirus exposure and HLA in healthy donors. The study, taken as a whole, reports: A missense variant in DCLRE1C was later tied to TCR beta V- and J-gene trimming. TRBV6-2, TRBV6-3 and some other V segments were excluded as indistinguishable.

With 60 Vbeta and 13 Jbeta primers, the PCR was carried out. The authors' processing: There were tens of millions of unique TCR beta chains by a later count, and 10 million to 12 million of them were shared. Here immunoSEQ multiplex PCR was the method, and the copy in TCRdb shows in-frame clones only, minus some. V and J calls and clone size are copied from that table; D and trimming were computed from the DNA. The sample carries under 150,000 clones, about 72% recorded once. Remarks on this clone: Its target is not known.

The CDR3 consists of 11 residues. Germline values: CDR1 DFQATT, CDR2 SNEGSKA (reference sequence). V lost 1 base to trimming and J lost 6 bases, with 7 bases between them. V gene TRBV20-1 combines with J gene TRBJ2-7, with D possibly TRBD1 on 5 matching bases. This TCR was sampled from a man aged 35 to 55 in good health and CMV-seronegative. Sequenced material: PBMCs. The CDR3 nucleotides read TGCAGTGCTAGAGGGGGCTCCGAGCAGTACTTC. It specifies CSARGGSEQYF.